Presented here are 5 T cell receptor beta chains from one specimen sequenced in a study of Ad26.COV2.S vaccination and SARS-CoV-2 variants. As to treatment: around 19 received Ad26.COV2.S at low or high dose, single or two shots; roughly 5 received placebo; per-sample allocation not given. Samples were taken on day 63 after the first vaccine or placebo injection. TCRdb's copy holds only in-frame clones and misses some; the assay was immunoSEQ multiplex PCR. The profile shows hundreds of thousands of clones, 92% of them singletons. The input for sequencing was peripheral blood, taken in a trial of Ad26.COV2.S vaccine versus placebo. The receptor set was obtained from a person between 18 and 65 years old who received the Ad26.COV2.S COVID-19 vaccine or a placebo.

The rearrangement uses TRBV9 and TRBJ1-1, with D perhaps matching TRBD1 (6 bases). The CDR3 covers 15 residues. The germline V and J ends were trimmed by 3 bases and 2 bases, with 14 bases remaining between them. In germline, CDR1 is SGDLS, CDR2 YYNGEE. The CDR3 loop is CASSARDIPNTEAFF. In nucleotides, the CDR3 is TGTGCCAGCAGCGCTAGGGACATCCCTAACACTGAAGCTTTCTTT.

The rearrangement links TRBV7-2 to TRBJ2-1; D possibly corresponds to TRBD1 (6 bases). Germline loops: CDR1 SGHTA, CDR2 FQGNSA. The CDR3 is made up of 13 amino acids. V was pared by 5 bases and J by 9 bases, with 14 bases between. Here the CDR3 DNA reads TGTGCCAGCAGCGAAACAGGGAAGATTGAGCAGTTCTTC. Translating it yields CASSETGKIEQFF. Full variable domain (remainder filled in from reference TRBV7-2 and TRBJ2-1): GAGVSQSPSNKVTEKGKDVELRCDPISGHTALYWYRQSLGQGLEFLIYFQGNSAPDKSGLPSDRFSAERTGGSVSTLTIQRTQQEDSAVYLCASSETGKIEQFFGPGTRLTVL.

The V gene is TRBV10-2, the J gene TRBJ2-5; D unclear. The CDR3 is made up of 12 amino acids. The ends were cut back, 2 bases at V and 1 base at J, with 2 bases in the middle. Germline CDR1 WSHSY, CDR2 SAAADI. The CDR3 loop is CASSERQETQYF. DNA for the CDR3: TGCGCCAGCAGTGAGCGCCAAGAGACCCAGTACTTC.

The chain recombines TRBV28 with TRBJ1-6; TRBD1 is a possible D gene (6 bases). V gave up 3 bases and J gave up 9 bases, with 15 bases separating them. The CDR3 is 15 residues long. The V gene's germline CDR1 is MDHEN and CDR2 SYDVKM. The DNA for the CDR3 is TGTGCCAGCAGTTTCCGCAGGGGAAGGGGTTCACCCCTCCACTTT. Translated, it gives CASSFRRGRGSPLHF.

The chain joins TRBV6-6 to TRBJ1-2; no clear D gene. V was shortened by 6 bases and J by 2 bases, with 7 bases between the two germline ends. The germline V gene has CDR1 MNHNY and CDR2 SVGAGI (reference sequence). The CDR3 sequence is 12 residues long. CDR3 nucleotide sequence: TGTGCCAGCAGGATGGTCAACTATGGCTACACCTTC. This sequence encodes CASRMVNYGYTF.